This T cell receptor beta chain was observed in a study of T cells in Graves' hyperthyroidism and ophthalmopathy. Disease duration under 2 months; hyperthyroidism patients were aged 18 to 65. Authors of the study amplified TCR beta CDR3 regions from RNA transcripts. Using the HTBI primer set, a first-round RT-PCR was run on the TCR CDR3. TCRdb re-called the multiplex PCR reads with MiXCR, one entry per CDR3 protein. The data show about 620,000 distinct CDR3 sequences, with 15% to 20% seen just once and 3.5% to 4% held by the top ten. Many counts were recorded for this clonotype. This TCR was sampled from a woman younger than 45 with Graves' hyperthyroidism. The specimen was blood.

CDR3 sequence reads: CASSLGPGQGIYEQYF. DNA for the CDR3: TGTGCCAGCAGCTTAGGCCCGGGACAGGGGATCTACGAGCAGTACTTC. V and J are TRBV7-2 and TRBJ2-7; TRBD1 matches at 10 bases. Germline loops: CDR1 SGHTA, CDR2 FQGNSA. The CDR3 has 16 amino acids. The junction had 6 bases not matched to a gene; V was cut back by 1 base and J by 3 bases. The full variable domain, completed using reference TRBV7-2 and TRBJ2-7, is GAGVSQSPSNKVTEKGKDVELRCDPISGHTALYWYRQSLGQGLEFLIYFQGNSAPDKSGLPSDRFSAERTGGSVSTLTIQRTQQEDSAVYLCASSLGPGQGIYEQYFGPGTRLTVT.